This entry describes one TCR beta chain. In its sample, this clone was seen a few times. What this receptor recognizes is not known. The sample holds no much larger clone one base away, and base qualities are not on file. The donors were healthy, HIV-negative adults with no recently reported acute infections or vaccinations. Every donor was a Caucasian adult residing in Nashville, Tennessee, USA. For unsorted samples, tens of millions of PBMCs were counted, and genomic DNA was extracted using the QIAamp DNA Blood Mini kit. Blood was obtained by leukapheresis, after which PBMCs were separated by Ficoll-Histopaque density gradient centrifugation and cryopreserved in liquid nitrogen vapor phase. The data are from a study of shared clonotypes between healthy human individuals (TCRdb year 2020). Describing the broader study: The cohort comprised a couple of women and a few men aged 18 to 49 years. To estimate repertoire size and how much clonotypes are shared between individuals, the study performed deep sequencing of blood TCR repertoires from roughly five healthy adults. Different laboratories and diverse techniques were used to prepare libraries and sequence TCR repertoires, to increase sequencing depth and limit assay-specific biases. Per donor, leukapheresis produced somewhere between about 0.94 and 9 billion PBMCs. The paper as a whole reports these results and caveats: Only blood was sampled, and tissue TCR repertoires likely differ from those in blood. The small number of donors limited the genetic and exposure-history diversity represented. Pairwise subsampling indicated that sequencing depth was expected to affect the degree of clonotype sharing among donors.

TCR CDR3 regions were amplified from genomic DNA by multiplex PCR using the deep immunoSEQ assay. For each cell subset, the extracted genomic DNA was distributed evenly across all wells of several immunoSEQ 96-well plates, and each plate served as one replicate. For unsorted PBMC, approximately 290 ng genomic DNA, equal to tens of thousands of T cell genomes, was loaded into each replicate PCR. Ten immunoSEQ deep assay plates were used to sequence the unsorted PBMC genomic DNA. The purified libraries were quantified using a Qubit 3.0 fluorometer, sized with a Bioanalyzer 2100, and then quantified again using the KAPA Library Quantification kit. Every immunoSEQ 96-well plate was sequenced on a separate single-read 150-cycle Illumina NextSeq 550 flow cell. The original methods were these. Because the immunoSEQ output included only junctional sequences and no quality scores, the filtering could not be the same as the filtering used for full-length reads. To assign V/J genes and CDR3, sequences were annotated against IMGT germline references using PyIR, a Python wrapper for IgBLAST v1.9. Any read was removed if the V/J assignment was weak (E-value above 1e-6), the CDR3 was missing, or the read contained stop codons, out-of-frame junctions, or ambiguous translated residues. A V3J clonotype was defined by an identical inferred V gene, J gene, and CDR3 amino acid sequence. To compute the percentage overlap between repertoires, the number of shared unique clonotypes was divided by the size of the smaller repertoire. Repertoire richness was assessed with RTK rarefaction, the Chao1 estimator, and Recon v2.1 estimates of unobserved clonotypes. TCRdb holds this immuneACCESS table with in-frame rearrangements only. Some clones are missing; in checked studies, unresolved V genes explain under half, and the rest has no known cause. The V and J calls and clone size come from that table; D and trimming were worked out from the DNA. Present in this sample are roughly 500,000 clones, about 82% of which were seen just once. In total, the top ten clones hold approximately 13% of the sample.

From a lookup of the germline V gene, CDR1 and CDR2 are ENHRY and SYGVKD. The CDR3 covers 16 residues, taking in both the cysteine and the phenylalanine. This entry keeps only the CDR3 DNA: 48 bases, framed from base 1. V loses 8 bases at its end and J loses 3 bases; junction bases beyond the gene matches: 11. This sequence was found in a woman aged 35 to 49 in good health. Some clones in this sample may be carry-over from other donors' samples. The chain uses TRBV10-3 and TRBJ2-2, and 8 junctional nucleotides match TRBD2. Sequenced: PBMCs. The CDR3 protein sequence reads: CAILTRLATHTGELFF. The nucleotide sequence is given as TGTGCCATCCTAACTAGACTAGCGACCCACACCGGGGAGCTGTTTTTT.